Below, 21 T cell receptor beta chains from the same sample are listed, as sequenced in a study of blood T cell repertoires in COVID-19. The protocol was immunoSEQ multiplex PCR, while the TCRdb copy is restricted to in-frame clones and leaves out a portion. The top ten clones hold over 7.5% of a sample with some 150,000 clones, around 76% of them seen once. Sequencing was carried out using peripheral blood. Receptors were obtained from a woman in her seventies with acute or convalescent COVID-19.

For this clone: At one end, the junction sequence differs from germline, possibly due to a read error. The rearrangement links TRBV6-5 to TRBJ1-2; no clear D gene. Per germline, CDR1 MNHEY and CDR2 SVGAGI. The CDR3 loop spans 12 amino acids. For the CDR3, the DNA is TGTGCCAGCAGTGACTCCCGGGGTGGCTACACCTTC. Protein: CASSDSRGGYTF.

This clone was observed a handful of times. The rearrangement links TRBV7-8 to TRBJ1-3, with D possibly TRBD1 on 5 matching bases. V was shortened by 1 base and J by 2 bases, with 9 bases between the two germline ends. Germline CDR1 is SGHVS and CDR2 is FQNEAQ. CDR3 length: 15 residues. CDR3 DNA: TGTGCCAGCAGCTTAGGGGGGAGGACTGGAAACACCATATATTTT. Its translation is CASSLGGRTGNTIYF.

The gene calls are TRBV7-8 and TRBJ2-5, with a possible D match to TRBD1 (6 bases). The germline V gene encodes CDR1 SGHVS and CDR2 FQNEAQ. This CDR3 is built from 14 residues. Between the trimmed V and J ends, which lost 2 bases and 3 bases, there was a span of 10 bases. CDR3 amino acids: CASSLNGGEETQYF. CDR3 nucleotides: TGTGCCAGCAGCTTAAATGGGGGCGAAGAGACCCAGTACTTC.

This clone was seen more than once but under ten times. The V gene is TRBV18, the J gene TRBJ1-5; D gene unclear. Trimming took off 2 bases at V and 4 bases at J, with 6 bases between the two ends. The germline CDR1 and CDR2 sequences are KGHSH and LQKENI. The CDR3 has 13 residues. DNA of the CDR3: TGTGCCAGCTCACCAGGCTTAAATCAGCCCCAGCATTTT. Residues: CASSPGLNQPQHF.

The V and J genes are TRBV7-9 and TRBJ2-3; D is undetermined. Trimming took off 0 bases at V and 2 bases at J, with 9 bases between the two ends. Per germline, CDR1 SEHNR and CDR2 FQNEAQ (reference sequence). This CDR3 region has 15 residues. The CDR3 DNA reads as TGTGCCAGCAGCTTAGCCCCTAGAGACACAGATACGCAGTATTTT. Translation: CASSLAPRDTDTQYF.

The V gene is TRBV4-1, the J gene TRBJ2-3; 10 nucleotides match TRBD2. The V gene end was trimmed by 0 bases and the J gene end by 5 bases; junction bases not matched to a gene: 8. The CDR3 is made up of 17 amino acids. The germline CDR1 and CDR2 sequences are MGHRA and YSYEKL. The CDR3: CASSQEGLAGDVDTQYF. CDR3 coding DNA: TGCGCCAGCAGCCAAGAAGGCCTAGCGGGAGACGTAGATACGCAGTATTTT.

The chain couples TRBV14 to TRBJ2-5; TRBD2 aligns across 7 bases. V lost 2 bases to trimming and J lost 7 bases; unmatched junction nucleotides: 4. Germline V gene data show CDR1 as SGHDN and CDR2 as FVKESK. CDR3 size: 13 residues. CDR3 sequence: CASSQRGEGTQYF. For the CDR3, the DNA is TGTGCCAGCAGCCAACGTGGGGAGGGGACCCAGTACTTC.

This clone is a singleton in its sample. CDR3 DNA: TGTGCCAGCAGAGCCGGGACAGTTCCCTTATCCTACGAGCAGTACTTC. Its protein is CASRAGTVPLSYEQYF. This sequence joins TRBV7-2 and TRBJ2-7; 7 bases line up with TRBD1. Germline CDR1 SGHTA, CDR2 FQGNSA. The CDR3 is 16 residues long. With 6 bases clipped from V and 1 base from J, the junction kept 12 bases outside the gene matches.

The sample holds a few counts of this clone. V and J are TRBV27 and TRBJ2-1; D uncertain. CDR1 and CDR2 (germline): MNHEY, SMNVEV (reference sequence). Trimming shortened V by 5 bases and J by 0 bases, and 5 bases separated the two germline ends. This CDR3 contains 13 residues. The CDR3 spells CASSPRSYNEQFF. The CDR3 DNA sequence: TGTGCCAGCAGTCCCCGCTCCTACAATGAGCAGTTCTTC.

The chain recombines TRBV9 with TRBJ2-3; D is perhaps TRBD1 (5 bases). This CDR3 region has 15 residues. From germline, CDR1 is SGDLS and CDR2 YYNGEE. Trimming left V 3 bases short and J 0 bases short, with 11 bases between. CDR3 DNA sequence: TGTGCCAGCAGCGAGGGGCCCACTAGCACAGATACGCAGTATTTT. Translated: CASSEGPTSTDTQYF.

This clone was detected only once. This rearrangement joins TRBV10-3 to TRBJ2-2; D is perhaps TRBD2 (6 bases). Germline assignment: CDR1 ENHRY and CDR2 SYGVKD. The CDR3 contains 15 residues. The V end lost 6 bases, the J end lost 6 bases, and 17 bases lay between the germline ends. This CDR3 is CAISDSQGGPGELFF. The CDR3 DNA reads TGTGCCATCAGCGACTCGCAGGGAGGTCCCGGGGAGCTGTTTTTT.

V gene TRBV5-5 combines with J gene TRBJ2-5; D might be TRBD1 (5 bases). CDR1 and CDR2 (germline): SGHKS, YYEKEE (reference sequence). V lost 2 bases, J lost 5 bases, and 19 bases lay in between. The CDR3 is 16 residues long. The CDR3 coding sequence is TGTGCCAGCAGCTTAATTAGGCAGGGTGAACTGGAGACCCAGTACTTC. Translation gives CASSLIRQGELETQYF.

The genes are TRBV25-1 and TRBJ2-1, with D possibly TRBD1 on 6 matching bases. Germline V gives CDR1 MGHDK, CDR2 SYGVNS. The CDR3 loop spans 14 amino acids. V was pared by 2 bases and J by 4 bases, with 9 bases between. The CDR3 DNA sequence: TGTGCCAGCAGTGAACAGGGGAGATACAATGAGCAGTTCTTC. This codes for CASSEQGRYNEQFF.

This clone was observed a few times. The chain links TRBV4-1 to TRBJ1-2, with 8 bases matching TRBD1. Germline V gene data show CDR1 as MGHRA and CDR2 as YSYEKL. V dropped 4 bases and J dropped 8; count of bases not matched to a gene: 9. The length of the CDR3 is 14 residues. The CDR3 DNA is TGCGCCAGCAGCCCCCAGGACAGGGCCGGGGGCTACACCTTC. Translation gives CASSPQDRAGGYTF.

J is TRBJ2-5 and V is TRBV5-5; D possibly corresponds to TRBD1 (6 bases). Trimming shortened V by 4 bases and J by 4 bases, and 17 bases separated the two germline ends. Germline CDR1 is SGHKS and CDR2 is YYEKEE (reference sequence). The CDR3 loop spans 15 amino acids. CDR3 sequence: CASSRWTAVGETQYF. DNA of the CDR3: TGTGCCAGCAGCCGATGGACAGCCGTCGGAGAGACCCAGTACTTC.

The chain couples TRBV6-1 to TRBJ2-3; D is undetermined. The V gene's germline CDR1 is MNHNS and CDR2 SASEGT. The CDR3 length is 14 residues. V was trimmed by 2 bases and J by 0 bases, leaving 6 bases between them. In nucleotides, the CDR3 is TGTGCCAGCAGTGAAATCCAGAGCACAGATACGCAGTATTTT. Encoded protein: CASSEIQSTDTQYF.

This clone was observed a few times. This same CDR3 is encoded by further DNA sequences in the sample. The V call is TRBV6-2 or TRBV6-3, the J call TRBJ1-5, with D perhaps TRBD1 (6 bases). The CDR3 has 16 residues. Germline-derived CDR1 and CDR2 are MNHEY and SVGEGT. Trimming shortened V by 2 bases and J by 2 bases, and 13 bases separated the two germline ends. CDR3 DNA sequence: TGTGCCAGCAGTTACGGGGGCAATTCTGGCAATCAGCCCCAGCATTTT. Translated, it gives CASSYGGNSGNQPQHF.

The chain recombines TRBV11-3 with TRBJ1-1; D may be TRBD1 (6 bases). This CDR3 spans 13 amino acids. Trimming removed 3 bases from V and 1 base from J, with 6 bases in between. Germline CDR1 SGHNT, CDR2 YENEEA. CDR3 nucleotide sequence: TGTGCCAGCAGCTTGGACAGGAACACTGAAGCTTTCTTT. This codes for CASSLDRNTEAFF.

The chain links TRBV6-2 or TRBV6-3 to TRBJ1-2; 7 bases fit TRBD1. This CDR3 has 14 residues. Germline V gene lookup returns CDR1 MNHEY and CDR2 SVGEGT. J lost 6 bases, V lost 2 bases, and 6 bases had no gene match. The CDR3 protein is CASSYAGGSDGYTF. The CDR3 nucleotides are TGTGCCAGCAGTTACGCAGGGGGAAGTGATGGCTACACCTTC.

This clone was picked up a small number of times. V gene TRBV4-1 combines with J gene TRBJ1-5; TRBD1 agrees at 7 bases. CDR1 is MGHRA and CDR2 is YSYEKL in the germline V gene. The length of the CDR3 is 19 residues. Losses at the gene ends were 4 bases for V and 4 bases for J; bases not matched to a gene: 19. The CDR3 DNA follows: TGCGCCAGCAGCCTCGACAGGGTCATTGGGGAAATAAAAAATCAGCCCCAGCATTTT. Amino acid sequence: CASSLDRVIGEIKNQPQHF.

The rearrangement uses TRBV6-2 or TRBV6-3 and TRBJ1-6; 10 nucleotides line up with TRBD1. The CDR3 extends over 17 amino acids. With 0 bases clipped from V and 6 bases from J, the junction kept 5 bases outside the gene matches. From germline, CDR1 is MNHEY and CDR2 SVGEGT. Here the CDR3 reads CASSYSGDRGPNSPLHF. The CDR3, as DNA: TGTGCCAGCAGTTACTCAGGGGACAGGGGACCTAATTCACCCCTCCACTTT.